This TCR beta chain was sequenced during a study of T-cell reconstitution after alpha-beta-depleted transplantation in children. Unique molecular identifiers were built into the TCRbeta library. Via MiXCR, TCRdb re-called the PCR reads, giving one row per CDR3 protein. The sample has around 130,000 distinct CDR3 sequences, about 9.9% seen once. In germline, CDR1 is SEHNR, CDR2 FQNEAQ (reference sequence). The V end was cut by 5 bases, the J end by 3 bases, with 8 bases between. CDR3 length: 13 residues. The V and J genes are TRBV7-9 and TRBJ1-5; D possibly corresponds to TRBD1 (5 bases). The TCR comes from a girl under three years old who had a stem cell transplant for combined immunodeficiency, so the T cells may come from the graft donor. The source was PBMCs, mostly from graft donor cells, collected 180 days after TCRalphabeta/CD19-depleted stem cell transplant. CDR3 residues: CASSHGTNQPQHF. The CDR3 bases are TGTGCCAGCAGCCACGGGACCAATCAGCCCCAGCATTTT.